This TCR beta chain is drawn from a study of T cell changes during pregnancy in multiple sclerosis (dated by TCRdb to the late 2010s). In the study overall: In women with multiple sclerosis, the researchers looked at how the T cell repertoire shifted as pregnancy progressed.

To prepare the library, the immunoSEQ multiplex PCR assay was applied. TCRdb holds this immuneACCESS table with in-frame rearrangements only. Some clones are missing; in checked studies, unresolved V genes explain under half, and the rest has no known cause. The sample records tens of thousands of clones, around 86% of which are singletons. Roughly 8% of the sample is in the top ten clones. Concerning this clone itself: It lacks a known antigen. Per-nucleotide qualities are absent, and no much larger clonotype sits a single base away.

The germline V gene (reference sequence) yields MNHNY for CDR1 and SVGAGI for CDR2. V was cut back by 5 bases and J by 0 bases, leaving a gap of 8 bases between them. The CDR3 numbers 14 residues from cysteine through phenylalanine. The DNA shown is the 42-base CDR3, in frame from base 1. This TCR was recovered from a female donor in good health, enrolled as a control in a pregnancy study. The sequencing here drew on CD8+ T cells from peripheral blood mononuclear cells, taken in the first trimester of pregnancy. This receptor chain uses TRBV6-6 and TRBJ1-5; the D gene lacks a confident call. The bases are TGTGCCAGCAGTACAGATTATAGCAATCAGCCCCAGCATTTT. It translates to CASSTDYSNQPQHF.